This T cell receptor beta chain was documented in a study of metastatic and nonmetastatic thyroid tumors. Each patient came to thyroid surgery without any prior treatment (of any kind). Remarks on this clone: Its antigen is still unknown.

Findings and caveats of the study: In both blood and tumor samples, TCR beta diversity was reported significantly higher for malignant than benign nodules.

The germline CDR1 and CDR2 sequences are GTSNPN and SVGIG (reference sequence). The trim removed 4 bases at V and 3 bases at J, leaving 9 bases unmatched. The length of the CDR3 is 14 residues. MiXCR was used by TCRdb to re-call the PCR reads. The sample consists of under 75,000 clones, less than 20% of them appearing once. Sequenced material: blood. The chain employs TRBV30 and TRBJ2-7; TRBD1 aligns across 7 bases. This clonotype originated in a female donor with papillary thyroid cancer or a benign thyroid nodule (not recorded which). Some clones in this sample may be carry-over from other donors' samples. CDR3 sequence (DNA): TGTGCCTGGAACGTAGGGCAGGGGGTCTACGAGCAGTACTTC. Translating gives CAWNVGQGVYEQYF.